This TCR beta chain was observed in a study of resident and recirculating memory T cells in vitiligo. Study details: Epidermis came from shave biopsies of lesional and nonlesional sites, plus PBMCs. Whole samples, not sorted cells, were homogenized and used for genomic DNA extraction. Study conclusions and caveats: Vitiligo lesions lacked a unique dominant clone, and clonality varied.

Germline loops: CDR1 SGHAT, CDR2 FQNNGV. Trimming stripped 2 bases from V and 0 bases from J, with 11 bases between. The CDR3 has 16 residues. Patients' lesions had not changed for the previous 6 months. Sequencing was performed with immunoSEQ multiplex PCR; in TCRdb, only in-frame clones are kept and a portion is missing. The sample has 60,000 to 80,000 clones, roughly 90% seen once; the top ten hold around 4.6%. Turning to this clone: Its target is unknown.

This sequence was found in a male donor with vitiligo. The J gene is TRBJ1-3, the V gene TRBV11-2; D uncertain. Sequencing was carried out using blood. This CDR3 reads CASSLRRGSSGNTIYF. The DNA of the CDR3 is TGTGCCAGCAGCTTACGTCGCGGCAGCTCTGGAAACACCATATATTTT.